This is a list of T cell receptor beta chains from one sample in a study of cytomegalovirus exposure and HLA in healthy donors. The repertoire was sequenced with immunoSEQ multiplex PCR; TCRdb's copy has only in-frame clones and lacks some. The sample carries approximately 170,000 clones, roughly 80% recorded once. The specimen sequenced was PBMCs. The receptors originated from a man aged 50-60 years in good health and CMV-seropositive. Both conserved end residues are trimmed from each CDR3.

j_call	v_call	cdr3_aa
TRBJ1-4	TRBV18	ASSRRGQGAEKLF
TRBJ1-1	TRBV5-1	ASSLGGANTEAF
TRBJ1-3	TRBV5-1	ASRGSLGLSGNTIY
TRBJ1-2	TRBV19	ASSTGQANYGYT
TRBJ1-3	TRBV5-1	ASRNDRVGNTIY
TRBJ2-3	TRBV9	ASSAGGEKY
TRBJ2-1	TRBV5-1	ASSFQQGYNEQF
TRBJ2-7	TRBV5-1	ASSLSGTSGYEQY
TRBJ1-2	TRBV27	ASSLPPPGIYGYT
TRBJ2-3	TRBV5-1	ASSLGQGIQDTQY
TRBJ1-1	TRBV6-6	ASSPGFRAEAF
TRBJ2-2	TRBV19	ASRPKLGETNTGELF
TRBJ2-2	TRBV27	ASTRGGARTGELF
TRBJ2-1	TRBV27	ASSFGSFNEQF
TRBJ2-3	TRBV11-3	ASSQRTGRQGTQY
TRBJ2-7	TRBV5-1	ASSLMEGQGISEQY
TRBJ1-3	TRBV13	ASSSGQGNTIY
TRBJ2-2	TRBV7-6	ASSARTLGPVVTGELF
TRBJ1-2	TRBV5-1	ASSLWDRSGYT
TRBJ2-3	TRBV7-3	ASKSSVGTDTQY
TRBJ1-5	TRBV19	ASSIPFRQGGNQPQH
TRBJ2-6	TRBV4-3	ASSQDQGRPNVLT
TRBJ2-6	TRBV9	ASSSYKGLAGGPSGANVLT
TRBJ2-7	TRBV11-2	ASSSWTGVGYEQY
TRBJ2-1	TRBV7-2	ASSLGGSGRGNEQF
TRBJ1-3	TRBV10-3	AIRTGGAGNTIY
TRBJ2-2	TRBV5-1	ASSLARGLAGLSGTGELF
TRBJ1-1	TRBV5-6	ASSSLYGQGSWDTEAF
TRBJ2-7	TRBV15	ATSISSTNYEQY
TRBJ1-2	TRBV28	ASSLKTGGYT
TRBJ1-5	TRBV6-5	ASSPGGGHQPQH
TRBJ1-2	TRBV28	ASSLSISGYGYT
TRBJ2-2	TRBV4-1	ASSQQTGELF
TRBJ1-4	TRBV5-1	ASSRGTGIGEKLF
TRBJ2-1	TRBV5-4	AIPGEYNEQF
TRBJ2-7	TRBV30	AWSAGTGVSHEQY
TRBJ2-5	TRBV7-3	ASSLANQETQY
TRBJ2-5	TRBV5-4	ASSARGQETQY
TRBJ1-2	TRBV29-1	SVSPGLMYGYT
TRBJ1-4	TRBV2	ASSGGRGNEKLF
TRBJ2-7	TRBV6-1	ASSGEGSGEQY
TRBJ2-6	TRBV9	ASSTTGPSGANVLT
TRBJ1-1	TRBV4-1	ASSQGQGDIVLNTEAF
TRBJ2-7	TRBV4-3	ASSQTGQGAYEQY
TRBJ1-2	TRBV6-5	ASSLTGRGYGYT
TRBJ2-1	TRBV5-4	ASSFNNEQF